The 31 T cell receptor beta chains below were found in one sample sequenced in a study of identical twins. TCRdb processed the 5' RACE reads anew with MiXCR; each CDR3 protein has one entry. The sample holds 1.5 million to 2 million distinct CDR3 sequences, about 32% seen once. Sequences were obtained from cord blood. The receptors shown here come from a newborn girl in good health.

This clonotype turned up a few times. The V gene is TRBV14, the J gene TRBJ1-2; 8 bases are shared with TRBD1. The CDR3 length is 15 residues. V shed 2 bases and J 3 bases; nucleotides not matched to a gene: 5. Germline loops: CDR1 SGHDN, CDR2 FVKESK. CDR3 DNA: TGTGCCAGCAGCCAAACCCTCAGGGGGCACTATGGCTACACCTTC. It is translated as CASSQTLRGHYGYTF.

This clonotype was detected a few times. The chain combines TRBV11-2 with TRBJ1-2; 7 nucleotides line up with TRBD1. J was trimmed by 1 base and V by 4 bases; bases with no gene match: 6. CDR1 is SGHAT and CDR2 is FQNNGV in the germline V gene. The CDR3 has 15 residues. Here the CDR3 reads CASSSSDRINYGYTF. CDR3 nucleotides: TGTGCCAGCAGCTCCTCGGACAGGATTAACTATGGCTACACCTTC.

Only a few counts were recorded for this clonotype. The chain uses TRBV20-1 and TRBJ2-1, with 10 bases fitting TRBD2. The CDR3 has 17 amino acids. V shed 0 bases and J 7 bases; nucleotides not matched to a gene: 12. Germline CDR1 DFQATT, CDR2 SNEGSKA (reference sequence). The chain's CDR3 is CSARDWSGRARRNEQFF. Here the CDR3 DNA reads TGCAGTGCTAGAGATTGGAGCGGGAGGGCCCGGAGGAATGAGCAGTTCTTC.

The chain employs TRBV25-1 and TRBJ2-5; D is ambiguous. The CDR3 runs to 14 residues. With 5 bases removed from V and 1 base from J, the gap between germline ends came to 11 bases. CDR1 is MGHDK and CDR2 is SYGVNS in the germline V gene. The CDR3 reads CASSSGRTQETQYF. For the CDR3, the DNA is TGTGCCAGCAGTTCAGGACGGACCCAAGAGACCCAGTACTTC.

This clonotype was seen more than once but under ten times. This chain links TRBV7-2 with TRBJ2-5; 7 bases fit TRBD2. J was trimmed by 5 bases and V by 5 bases; bases with no gene match: 8. This CDR3 has 14 amino acids. The germline CDR1 and CDR2 sequences are SGHTA and FQGNSA. The CDR3 bases are TGTGCCAGCAGCCGGAGCGGGGCAGGGGAGACCCAGTACTTC. This encodes CASSRSGAGETQYF.

The chain employs TRBV6-2 or TRBV6-3 and TRBJ2-3, with a possible D match to TRBD2 (5 bases). V gave up 2 bases and J gave up 5 bases, with 23 bases separating them. The germline V gene has CDR1 MNHEY and CDR2 SVGEGT. The length of the CDR3 is 18 residues. The CDR3 DNA reads TGTGCCAGCAGTTACCCAAGCGGCCTAGCAATCGAGGTAGATACGCAGTATTTT. Its translation: CASSYPSGLAIEVDTQYF.

This clonotype was seen more than once but under ten times. The chain is built from TRBV5-1 and TRBJ2-7, with 11 nucleotides matching TRBD1. The CDR3 contains 16 residues. The germline gives CDR1 SGHRS, CDR2 YFSETQ. J lost 3 bases, V lost 0 bases, and 5 bases had no gene match. The CDR3 DNA follows: TGCGCCAGCAGCTTGGTTTATGGGACAGGGGGCTACGAGCAGTACTTC. Translating it yields CASSLVYGTGGYEQYF.

With respect to this clonotype: At one boundary the junction diverges from the germline segment, which might be a read error. This chain uses TRBV5-1 with TRBJ2-3; tentative D call: TRBD2 (5 bases). This CDR3 has 17 amino acids. The V gene's germline CDR1 is SGHRS and CDR2 YFSETQ. The CDR3 sequence: CASSFGQRRGSTDTQYF. The CDR3, as DNA: TGCGCCAGCAGCTTTGGTCAGCGCCGAGGGAGCACGGATACGCAGTATTTT.

The rearrangement links TRBV3-1 to TRBJ2-1, with 9 positions matching TRBD1. The CDR3 totals 14 residues. With 5 bases clipped from V and 7 bases from J, the junction kept 6 bases outside the gene matches. CDR1 is LGHDT, CDR2 YNNKEL, per germline (reference sequence). The CDR3 sequence: CASSGTGGANEQFF. CDR3 in DNA: TGTGCCAGCAGCGGAACAGGGGGCGCGAATGAGCAGTTCTTC.

This clonotype was counted a few times. V is TRBV3-1 and J is TRBJ1-5; TRBD1 might be the D (6 bases). Germline V lookup: CDR1 LGHDT, CDR2 YNNKEL (reference sequence). The CDR3 has 13 amino acids. V gave up 3 bases and J gave up 8 bases, with 11 bases separating them. The CDR3 protein is CASSHPGAEPQHF. CDR3 coding DNA: TGTGCCAGCAGCCACCCAGGGGCTGAGCCCCAGCATTTT.

This clonotype showed up just a few times. V and J are TRBV4-2 and TRBJ1-1; 7 bases agree with TRBD1. Looked up from germline, CDR1 is LGHNA and CDR2 is YNFKEQ. Trimming at V came to 3 bases and at J to 1 base, leaving 5 bases not matched to a gene. This CDR3 spans 15 amino acids. CDR3 DNA: TGTGCCAGCAGCCACCCGGGACAGCCGAACACTGAAGCTTTCTTT. Its translation is CASSHPGQPNTEAFF.

The V gene is TRBV20-1, the J gene TRBJ2-1; the D gene is possibly TRBD1 (6 bases). V was pared by 5 bases and J by 1 base, with 18 bases between. Germline-derived CDR1 and CDR2 are DFQATT and SNEGSKA (reference sequence). This CDR3 is built from 16 residues. The CDR3 spells CSAGDTLGRSYNEQFF. DNA for the CDR3: TGCAGTGCTGGGGACACCCTAGGACGTTCCTACAATGAGCAGTTCTTC.

This clonotype was seen only once. The rearrangement joins TRBV2 to TRBJ1-2; TRBD1 is a possible D gene (6 bases). The germline V and J ends were trimmed by 5 bases and 5 bases, with 18 bases remaining between them. Germline V lookup: CDR1 SNHLY, CDR2 FYNNEI. This CDR3 spans 15 amino acids. The CDR3 sequence is CASSSQRGGGYGYTF. The CDR3 DNA follows: TGTGCCAGCAGTTCTCAGAGGGGGGGGGGATATGGCTACACCTTC.

The table lists this clonotype with many counts. CDR3 bases: TGTGCCGTGAGGGGACAGACCTACGAGCAGTACTTC. Protein sequence: CAVRGQTYEQYF. The gene calls are TRBV6-6 and TRBJ2-7; 7 nucleotides align to TRBD1. The CDR3 runs to 12 residues. Trimming at V came to 11 bases and at J to 2 bases, leaving 6 bases not matched to a gene. Germline CDR1 reads MNHNY; CDR2 reads SVGAGI (reference sequence).

The chain carries TRBV7-2 and TRBJ2-1; D gene uncertain. Trimming stripped 5 bases from V and 7 bases from J, with 15 bases between. The germline V gene encodes CDR1 SGHTA and CDR2 FQGNSA. The CDR3 is 14 amino acids. CDR3 in DNA: TGTGCCAGCAGCACCCTCTGGGGTAGGAATGAGCAGTTCTTC. This encodes CASSTLWGRNEQFF.

The chain has TRBV4-2 and TRBJ1-1; a possible D gene is TRBD1 (6 bases). The V gene's germline CDR1 is LGHNA and CDR2 YNFKEQ. The V end was cut by 4 bases, the J end by 6 bases, with 27 bases between. CDR3 length: 18 amino acids. CDR3 nucleotides: TGTGCCAGCAGCCCAACACGAGCCACCGGGACAACTGGCGCTGAAGCTTTCTTT. This gives the protein CASSPTRATGTTGAEAFF.

This clonotype has a count of ten or more. This chain joins TRBV12-3 or TRBV12-4 and TRBJ1-6, with unresolved D. The CDR3 is 15 amino acids. V shed 1 base and J shed 0 bases, with 4 bases lying between them. DNA of the CDR3: TGTGCCAGCAGTTTAGGGGGCTCCTATAATTCACCCCTCCACTTT. Protein sequence: CASSLGGSYNSPLHF.

The chain recombines TRBV5-6 with TRBJ1-2, with 9 bases fitting TRBD1. With V trimmed by 1 base and J by 7 bases, 14 bases remained unmatched. CDR1 SGHDT and CDR2 YYEEEE come from the germline V gene. The CDR3 contains 17 residues. CDR3 bases: TGTGCCAGCAGCTTGCGGGACTTCCGGGACAGGGCTCGTGGCTACACCTTC. It yields the protein CASSLRDFRDRARGYTF.

CDR3 loop: CSLQGYQETQYF. In DNA, the CDR3 is TGCAGTTTACAGGGGTACCAAGAGACCCAGTACTTC. This chain joins TRBV20-1 and TRBJ2-5, with 7 bases that match TRBD1. The CDR3 is made up of 12 amino acids. After removal of 8 bases from V and 0 bases from J, the junction contained 3 bases not matched to a gene. The germline V gene encodes CDR1 DFQATT and CDR2 SNEGSKA (reference sequence).

This clonotype was seen more than once but under ten times. The genes are TRBV5-1 and TRBJ2-7; D is unclear. V was clipped by 1 base and J by 4 bases, with 9 bases between them. CDR1 SGHRS and CDR2 YFSETQ come from the germline V gene. This CDR3 has 13 residues. Written as DNA, the CDR3 is TGCGCCAGCAGCTTGTATCCGGAGTACGAGCAGTACTTC. Encoded protein: CASSLYPEYEQYF.

There are a few counts of this clonotype. The rearrangement links TRBV3-1 to TRBJ2-3; D tentatively fits TRBD1 or TRBD2 (6 bases each). This CDR3 contains 15 residues. V shed 2 bases and J shed 3 bases, with 12 bases lying between them. In germline, CDR1 is LGHDT, CDR2 YNNKEL (reference sequence). The CDR3, as DNA: TGTGCCAGCAGCCAACGGGGGACATTTACAGATACGCAGTATTTT. Translation gives CASSQRGTFTDTQYF.

The J gene is TRBJ2-7, the V gene TRBV2; either TRBD1 or TRBD2 may supply D (5 bases each). In germline, CDR1 is SNHLY, CDR2 FYNNEI. V shed 8 bases and J shed 2 bases, with 16 bases lying between them. The CDR3 sequence is 14 residues long. CDR3 nucleotide sequence: TGTGCCAGCCTTCTTCAGGGACCTACCTACGAGCAGTACTTC. Protein product: CASLLQGPTYEQYF.

The chain employs TRBV20-1 and TRBJ2-1, with D tentatively TRBD1 or TRBD2 (6 bases each). This CDR3 is 17 amino acids long. Germline V gene lookup returns CDR1 DFQATT and CDR2 SNEGSKA (reference sequence). Trimming shortened V by 1 base and J by 0 bases, and 16 bases separated the two germline ends. The CDR3 loop is CSARVKGGQSSYNEQFF. The CDR3 nucleotides read TGCAGTGCTAGAGTCAAGGGGGGCCAAAGCTCCTACAATGAGCAGTTCTTC.

The CDR3 reads CASSLDRGYWVTEAFF. The CDR3 DNA follows: TGTGCCAGCAGCTTAGATCGAGGGTATTGGGTCACTGAAGCTTTCTTT. This chain links TRBV11-2 with TRBJ1-1; D unresolved. CDR3 length: 16 residues. V gave up 0 bases and J gave up 4 bases, with 15 bases separating them. Germline V CDR1 and CDR2: SGHAT, FQNNGV.

V is TRBV11-2 and J is TRBJ1-2, with 7 nucleotides matching TRBD1. Germline V lookup: CDR1 SGHAT, CDR2 FQNNGV. The CDR3 contains 16 residues. The J segment lost 4 bases and the V segment lost 2 bases, leaving 10 bases of the junction unmatched. The chain's CDR3 is CASSLTLRQGVYGYTF. The CDR3 DNA is TGTGCCAGCAGCTTAACCTTGAGACAGGGTGTCTATGGCTACACCTTC.

This clonotype showed up just a few times. The chain joins TRBV7-2 to TRBJ1-5, with a possible D match to TRBD1 (5 bases). The CDR3 has 13 residues. In germline, CDR1 is SGHTA, CDR2 FQGNSA. Trimming shortened V by 4 bases and J by 10 bases, and 14 bases separated the two germline ends. CDR3 coding DNA: TGTGCCAGCAGCTCTCACCCCAGGGAACCCCAGCATTTT. Translating gives CASSSHPREPQHF.

This clonotype was detected a few times. This sequence joins TRBV6-2 or TRBV6-3 and TRBJ2-7; 8 nucleotides match TRBD1. CDR3 length: 11 amino acids. The germline V gene has CDR1 MNHEY and CDR2 SVGEGT. V gave up 8 bases and J gave up 6 bases; unmatched junction bases: 3. The CDR3 reads CASRTGFEQYF. CDR3 nucleotide sequence: TGTGCCAGCCGGACAGGGTTCGAGCAGTACTTC.

This clonotype was detected only a few times. It may be a read error: a sequence one base away is much more abundant. This chain links TRBV20-1 with TRBJ1-2; D is undetermined. V lost 1 base, J lost 4 bases, and 7 bases lay in between. Germline lookup yields CDR1 DFQATT and CDR2 SNEGSKA (reference sequence). The CDR3 sequence is 12 residues long. CDR3 sequence: CSARGRIYGYTF. Here the CDR3 DNA reads TGCAGTGCTAGAGGACGGATCTATGGCTACACCTTC.

To note about this clonotype: One end of the junction does not line up with germline, which may come from a read error. The chain carries TRBV27 and TRBJ1-1; D not resolved. The CDR3 is 14 residues long. Germline lookup yields CDR1 MNHEY and CDR2 SMNVEV (reference sequence). CDR3 in DNA: TGTGCCTGCAGTTTGGTTTCTTGGGCTCCTGAAGCTTTCTTT. Translation gives CACSLVSWAPEAFF.

This clonotype was seen a few times. The chain combines TRBV12-3 or TRBV12-4 with TRBJ1-1; no reliable D call. V shed 6 bases and J shed 2 bases, with 7 bases lying between them. The CDR3 length is 12 residues. DNA of the CDR3: TGTGCCAGCAGGCCTCAAAACACTGAAGCTTTCTTT. This encodes CASRPQNTEAFF.

This clonotype was seen more than once but under ten times. This chain links TRBV19 with TRBJ1-6; 7 positions match TRBD1. CDR1 and CDR2 from the germline V gene are LNHDA and SQIVND (reference sequence). Unmatched junction bases numbered 14, after V lost 8 bases and J lost 7 bases. The CDR3 runs to 16 residues. The chain's CDR3 is CASSRQGPIRNSPLHF. The DNA of the CDR3 is TGTGCCAGTTCCCGACAGGGTCCCATACGGAATTCACCCCTCCACTTT.